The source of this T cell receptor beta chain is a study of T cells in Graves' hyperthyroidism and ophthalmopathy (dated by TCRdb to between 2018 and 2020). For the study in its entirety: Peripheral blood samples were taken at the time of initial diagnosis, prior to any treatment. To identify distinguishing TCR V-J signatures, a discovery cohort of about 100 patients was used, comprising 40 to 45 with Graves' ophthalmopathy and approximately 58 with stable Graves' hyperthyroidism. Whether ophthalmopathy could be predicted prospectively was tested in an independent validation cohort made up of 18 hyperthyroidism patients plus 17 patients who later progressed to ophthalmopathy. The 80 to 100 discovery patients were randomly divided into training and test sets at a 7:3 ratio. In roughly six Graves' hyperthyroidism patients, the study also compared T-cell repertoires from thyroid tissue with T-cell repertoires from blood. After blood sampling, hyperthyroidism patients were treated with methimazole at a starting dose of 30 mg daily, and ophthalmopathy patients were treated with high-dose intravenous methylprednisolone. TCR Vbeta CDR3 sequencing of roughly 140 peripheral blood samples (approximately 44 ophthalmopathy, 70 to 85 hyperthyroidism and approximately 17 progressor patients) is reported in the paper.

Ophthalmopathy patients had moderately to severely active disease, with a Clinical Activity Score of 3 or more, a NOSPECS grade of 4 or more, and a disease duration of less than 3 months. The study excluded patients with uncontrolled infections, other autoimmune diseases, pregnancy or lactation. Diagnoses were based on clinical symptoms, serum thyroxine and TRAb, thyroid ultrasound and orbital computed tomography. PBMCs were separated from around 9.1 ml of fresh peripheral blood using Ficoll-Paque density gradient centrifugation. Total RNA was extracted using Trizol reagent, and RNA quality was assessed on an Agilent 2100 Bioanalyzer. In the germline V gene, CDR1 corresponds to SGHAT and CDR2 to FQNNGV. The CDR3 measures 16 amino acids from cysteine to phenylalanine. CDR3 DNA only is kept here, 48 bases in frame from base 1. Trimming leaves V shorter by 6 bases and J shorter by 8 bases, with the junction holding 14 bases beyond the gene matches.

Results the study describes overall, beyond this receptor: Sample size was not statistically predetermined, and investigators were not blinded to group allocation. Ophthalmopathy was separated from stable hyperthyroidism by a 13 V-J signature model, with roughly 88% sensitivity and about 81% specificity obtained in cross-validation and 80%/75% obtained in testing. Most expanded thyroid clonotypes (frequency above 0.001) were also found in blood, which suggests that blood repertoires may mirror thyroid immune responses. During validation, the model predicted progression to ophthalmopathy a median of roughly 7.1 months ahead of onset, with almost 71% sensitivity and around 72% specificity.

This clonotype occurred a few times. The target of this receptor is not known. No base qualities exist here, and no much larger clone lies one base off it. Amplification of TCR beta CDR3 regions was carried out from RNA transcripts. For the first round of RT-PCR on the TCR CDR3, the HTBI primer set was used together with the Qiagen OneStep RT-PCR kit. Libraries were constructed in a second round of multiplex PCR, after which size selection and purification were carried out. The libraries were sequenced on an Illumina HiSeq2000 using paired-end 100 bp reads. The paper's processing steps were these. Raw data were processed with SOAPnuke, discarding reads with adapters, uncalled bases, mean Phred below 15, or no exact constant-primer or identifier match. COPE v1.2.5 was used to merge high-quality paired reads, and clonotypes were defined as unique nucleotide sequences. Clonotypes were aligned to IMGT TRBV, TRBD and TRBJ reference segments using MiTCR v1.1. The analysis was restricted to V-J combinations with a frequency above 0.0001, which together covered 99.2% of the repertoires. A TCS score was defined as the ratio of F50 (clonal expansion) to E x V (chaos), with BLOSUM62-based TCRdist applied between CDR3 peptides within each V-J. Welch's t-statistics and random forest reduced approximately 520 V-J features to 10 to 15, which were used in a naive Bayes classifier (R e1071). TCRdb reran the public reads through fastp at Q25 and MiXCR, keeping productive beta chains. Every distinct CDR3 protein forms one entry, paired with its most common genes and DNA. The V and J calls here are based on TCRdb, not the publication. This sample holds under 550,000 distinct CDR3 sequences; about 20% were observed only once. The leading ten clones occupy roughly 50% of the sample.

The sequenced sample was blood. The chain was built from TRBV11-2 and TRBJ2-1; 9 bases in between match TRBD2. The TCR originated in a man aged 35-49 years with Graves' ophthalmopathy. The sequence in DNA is TGTGCCAGCAGTCCTCTCGGGCGGGGGGGCCTCTATGAGCAGTTCTTC. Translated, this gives CASSPLGRGGLYEQFF.